This T cell receptor beta chain was observed in a study of graft-versus-host responses after intestinal transplantation. On the study more broadly: The transplants performed in recipients were multivisceral, liver-intestinal, or isolated intestinal. The study gave all recipients anti-thymocyte globulin induction, then tacrolimus and steroids for 2 to 3 years. Whole-study results and caveats: The authors found GvH clones in recipient marrow, some appearing first in ileum or blood.

The data were produced by immunoSEQ multiplex PCR, yet TCRdb's version contains in-frame clones alone and is incomplete. The sample comprises over 80,000 clones, roughly 90% of which are singletons, and about 0.44% rests with the top ten. In regard to this clone: The antigen is undetermined. The junction departs from the called germline gene at one end, perhaps through a read error.

The CDR3 spans 13 residues. Germline CDR1 and CDR2: SGHTA and FQGTGA. This receptor was obtained from a human donor who was the organ donor for an intestinal transplant. Sequencing used unstimulated CD8+ T cells sorted from spleen or lymph node cells, obtained before transplant. This chain joins TRBV7-3 and TRBJ1-2; 7 nucleotides match TRBD1. In DNA form, the CDR3 reads TGTGTCAGCAGCCCCGGACAGGCCTATGGCTACACCTTC. This gives the protein CVSSPGQAYGYTF.